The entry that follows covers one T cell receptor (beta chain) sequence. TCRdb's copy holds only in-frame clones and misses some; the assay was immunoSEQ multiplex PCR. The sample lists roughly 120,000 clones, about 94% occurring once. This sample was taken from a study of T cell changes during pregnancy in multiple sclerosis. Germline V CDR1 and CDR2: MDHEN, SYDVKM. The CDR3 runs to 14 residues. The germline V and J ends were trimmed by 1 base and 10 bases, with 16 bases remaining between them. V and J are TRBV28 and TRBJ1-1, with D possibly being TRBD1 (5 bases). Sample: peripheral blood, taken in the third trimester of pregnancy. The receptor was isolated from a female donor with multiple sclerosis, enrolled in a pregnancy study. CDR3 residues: CASSLLWDSEGAFF. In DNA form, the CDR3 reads TGTGCCAGCAGTTTATTATGGGACTCAGAGGGAGCTTTCTTT.